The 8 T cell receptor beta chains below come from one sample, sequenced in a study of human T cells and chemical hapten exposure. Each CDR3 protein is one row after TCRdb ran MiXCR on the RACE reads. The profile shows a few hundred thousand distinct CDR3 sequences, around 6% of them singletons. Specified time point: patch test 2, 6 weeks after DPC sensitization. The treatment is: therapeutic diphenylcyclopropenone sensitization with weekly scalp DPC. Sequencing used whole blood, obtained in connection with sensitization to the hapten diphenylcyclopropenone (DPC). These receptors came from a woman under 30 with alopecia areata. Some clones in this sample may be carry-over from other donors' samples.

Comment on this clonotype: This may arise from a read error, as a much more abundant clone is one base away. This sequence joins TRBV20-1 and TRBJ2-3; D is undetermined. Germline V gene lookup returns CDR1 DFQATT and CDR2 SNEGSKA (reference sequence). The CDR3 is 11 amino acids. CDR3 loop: CRAGTQTTQYF. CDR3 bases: TGCCGTGCTGGAACCCAGACTACGCAGTATTTT.

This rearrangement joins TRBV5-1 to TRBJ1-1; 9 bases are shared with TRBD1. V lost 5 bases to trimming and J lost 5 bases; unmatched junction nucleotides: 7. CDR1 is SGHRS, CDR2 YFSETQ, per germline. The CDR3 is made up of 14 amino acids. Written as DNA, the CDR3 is TGCGCCAGCAGAGTAACAGGGGGCTTTACTGAAGCTTTCTTT. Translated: CASRVTGGFTEAFF. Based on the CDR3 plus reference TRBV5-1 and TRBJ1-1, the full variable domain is KAGVTQTPRYLIKTRGQQVTLSCSPISGHRSVSWYQQTPGQGLQFLFEYFSETQRNKGNFPGRFSGRQFSNSRSEMNVSTLELGDSALYLCASRVTGGFTEAFFGQGTRLTVV.

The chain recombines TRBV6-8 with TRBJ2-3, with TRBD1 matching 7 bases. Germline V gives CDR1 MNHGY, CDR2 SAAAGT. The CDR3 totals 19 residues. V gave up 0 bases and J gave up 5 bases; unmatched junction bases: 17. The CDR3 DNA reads TGTGCCAGCAGTTACTCTAGGGACAGCACATTACCGAAGGAAGATACGCAGTATTTT. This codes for CASSYSRDSTLPKEDTQYF.

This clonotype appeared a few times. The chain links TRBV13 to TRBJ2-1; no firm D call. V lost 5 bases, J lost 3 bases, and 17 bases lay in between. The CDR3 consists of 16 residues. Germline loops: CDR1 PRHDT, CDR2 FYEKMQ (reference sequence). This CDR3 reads CASSGMVQALYNEQFF. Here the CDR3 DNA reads TGTGCCAGCAGCGGTATGGTTCAGGCCCTCTACAATGAGCAGTTCTTC. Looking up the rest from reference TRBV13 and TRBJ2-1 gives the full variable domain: AAGVIQSPRHLIKEKRETATLKCYPIPRHDTVYWYQQGPGQDPQFLISFYEKMQSDKGSIPDRFSAQQFSDYHSELNMSSLELGDSALYFCASSGMVQALYNEQFFGPGTRLTVL.

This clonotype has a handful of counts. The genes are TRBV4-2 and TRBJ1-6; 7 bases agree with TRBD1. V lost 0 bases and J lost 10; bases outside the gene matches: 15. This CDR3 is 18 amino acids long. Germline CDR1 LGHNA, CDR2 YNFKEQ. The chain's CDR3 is CASSQEQGQGGIWSPLHF. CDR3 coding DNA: TGTGCCAGCAGCCAAGAGCAGGGGCAGGGGGGAATTTGGTCACCCCTCCACTTT.

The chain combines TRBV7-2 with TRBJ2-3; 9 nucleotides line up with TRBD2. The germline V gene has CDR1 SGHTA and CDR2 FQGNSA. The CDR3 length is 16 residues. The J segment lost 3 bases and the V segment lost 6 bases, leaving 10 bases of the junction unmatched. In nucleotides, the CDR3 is TGTGCCAGCAGTCCCTCCAGGAGCGGGGGGACAGATACGCAGTATTTT. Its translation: CASSPSRSGGTDTQYF. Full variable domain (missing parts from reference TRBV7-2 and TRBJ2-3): GAGVSQSPSNKVTEKGKDVELRCDPISGHTALYWYRQSLGQGLEFLIYFQGNSAPDKSGLPSDRFSAERTGGSVSTLTIQRTQQEDSAVYLCASSPSRSGGTDTQYFGPGTRLTVL.

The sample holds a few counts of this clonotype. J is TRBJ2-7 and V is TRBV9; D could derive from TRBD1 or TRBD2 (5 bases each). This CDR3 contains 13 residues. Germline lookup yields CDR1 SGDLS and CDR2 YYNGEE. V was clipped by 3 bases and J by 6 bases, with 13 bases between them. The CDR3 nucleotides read TGTGCCAGCAGCGCGGGACCGGAGACCGAGCAGTACTTC. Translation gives CASSAGPETEQYF.

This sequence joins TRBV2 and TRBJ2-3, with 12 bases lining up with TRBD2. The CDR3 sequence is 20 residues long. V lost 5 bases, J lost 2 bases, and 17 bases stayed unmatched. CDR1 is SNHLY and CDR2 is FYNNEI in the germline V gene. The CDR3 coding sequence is TGTGCCAGCAGTACCCTTTCTAGCGGGGGGGCCGGGGAATACACAGATACGCAGTATTTT. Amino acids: CASSTLSSGGAGEYTDTQYF.